This entry concerns a single TCR beta chain. Its antigen is not identified. CDR1 is SGHDN and CDR2 is FVKESK in the germline V gene. The CDR3 length is 13 residues. The authors made the TRB cDNA libraries by 5' RACE using UMI labels. TCRdb derives one entry per CDR3 protein from the 5' RACE reads, leaving out DNA. The listing contains over 80,000 distinct CDR3 sequences. This sample was included in a study of CXCR3-negative and CXCR3-positive naive CD8 T cells. Study results and limitations: When CXCR3-positive naive cells were set against CXCR3-negative naive cells, the former had more hydrophobic TRB CDR3s.

The rearrangement joins TRBV14 to TRBJ2-7; without DNA, the TCRdb call of TRBD1 cannot be checked. The clonotype was recovered from a human donor in good health. Some clones in this sample may be carry-over from other donors' samples. The sequencing sample was made of naive CXCR3- CD8+ T cells from blood. As for subset: CD45RO-CCR7+CD27+CD95- naive CD8+ T cells lacking CXCR3 (TNR3-). CDR3 sequence reads: CASSPGHDYEQYF. The whole variable domain, remainder taken from reference TRBV14 and TRBJ2-7, is EAGVTQFPSHSVIEKGQTVTLRCDPISGHDNLYWYRRVMGKEIKFLLHFVKESKQDESGMPNNRFLAERTGGTYSTLKVQPAELEDSGVYFCASSPGHDYEQYFGPGTRLTVT.